This record concerns one T cell receptor beta chain sequence. The antigen is undetermined. Germline V gene sequence: CDR1 SGHTS, CDR2 YDEGEE. The CDR3 has 13 residues. V was pared by 4 bases and J by 2 bases, with 1 base of the junction left unmatched. These data come from a study of T cell responses to AZD1222 COVID-19 vaccine. Whole-study results and caveats: Two AZD1222 doses significantly raised spike-specific TCR breadth and depth over controls. CD4 TCRs covered the whole spike, strongest at regions 160-218 and 743-854. The donors showed a predominance of white British ancestry and of females, with possible underestimation of clonal diversity.

Repertoires were generated with immunoSEQ multiplex PCR, while TCRdb's copy carries only in-frame clones and drops some. Of roughly 120,000 clones in the sample, more than 80% were seen once. The source is an adult in good health. This specimen consisted of peripheral blood, obtained on day 0 of AZD1222 vaccination. This chain joins TRBV5-8 and TRBJ1-2; 8 bases map to TRBD1. CDR3 nucleotide sequence: TGTGCCAGCAGCCGGACAGGGAACTATGGCTACACCTTC. As protein: CASSRTGNYGYTF.